This TCR beta chain was retrieved from a study of blood T cells in healthy people across ages. Study-wide results and limits: There was no known CMV status for donors, so expanded clonotype changes were possibly confounded. Estimated diversity, derived from one million T cells, was regarded as an underestimate.

The ends were cut back, 5 bases at V and 8 bases at J, with 9 bases in the middle. The length of the CDR3 is 10 residues. Per germline, CDR1 DFQATT and CDR2 SNEGSKA (reference sequence). Per sample, no less than 5.5 micrograms of total RNA were extracted. Notes on this clonotype: What it recognizes is unknown.

Primers used in a second PCR of roughly 7 to 12 cycles were a sample-barcoded 5' primer and a J-beta primer mix. Every sample gave at least 3 million paired-end reads containing CDR3. TCRdb used MiXCR to reprocess the 5' RACE reads, holding one entry per CDR3 protein. The sample includes about a million distinct CDR3 sequences, roughly 51% of them seen just once. The chain joins TRBV20-1 to TRBJ1-1; tentatively, D is TRBD1 (6 bases). The source of this sequence is a woman in her sixties or seventies in good health. The sequenced material came from blood. The DNA of the CDR3 is TGCAGTGCTGCGGACAGAGAAGCTTTCTTT. Translated: CSAADREAFF.